Listed below are T cell receptor beta chains from one sample, sequenced in a study of CD4+ T cells in melanoma. Produced via immunoSEQ multiplex PCR; TCRdb's table is partial and in-frame only. The repertoire has roughly 150,000 clones, about nine tenths of them found once; the top ten carry 1.5% to 1.7%. Receptors were obtained from a human donor with melanoma. Both conserved end residues are part of each CDR3. The order of the fields is clone size, D gene, V gene, J gene, CDR3 protein, CDR3 DNA. D genes are given only for firm matches. Clone size is stated in some rows and not others, as once, few, many or a class when expanded.

>NA|NA|TRBV7-2|TRBJ1-5
CASSSGGNQPQHF
TGTGCCAGCAGCTCCGGGGGCAATCAGCCCCAGCATTTT
>NA|TRBD2|TRBV7-9|TRBJ2-7
CASSFLGGGASYEQYF
TGTGCCAGCAGCTTCTTAGGCGGGGGGGCCTCCTACGAGCAGTACTTC
>few|NA|TRBV7-2|TRBJ2-3
CASSLARIFETSTDTQYF
TGTGCCAGCAGCTTAGCGCGGATCTTCGAAACTAGCACAGATACGCAGTATTTT
>NA|NA|TRBV9|TRBJ2-3
CASSQGNTDTQYF
TGTGCCAGCAGCCAGGGAAACACAGATACGCAGTATTTT
>once|NA|TRBV12-5|TRBJ1-2
CASGLVQAGYGYTF
TGTGCTAGTGGTTTGGTACAGGCCGGGTATGGCTACACCTTC
>NA|NA|TRBV6-6|TRBJ2-3
CASSPKGTDTQYF
TGTGCCAGCAGCCCGAAGGGCACAGATACGCAGTATTTT
>NA|TRBD1|TRBV9|TRBJ2-4
CASSVEGTGGSIQYF
TGTGCCAGCAGCGTAGAAGGGACAGGGGGCTCCATTCAGTACTTC
>NA|TRBD2|TRBV7-9|TRBJ2-3
CASSLAASGGGTDTQYF
TGTGCCAGCAGCTTGGCCGCTAGCGGGGGAGGCACAGATACGCAGTATTTT
>NA|NA|TRBV9|TRBJ1-2
CASSVGGGGYGYTF
TGTGCCAGCAGCGTAGGGGGTGGAGGCTATGGCTACACCTTC
>NA|NA|TRBV5-1|TRBJ2-7
CASSLTVGVRAPYEQYF
TGCGCCAGCAGCTTGACCGTCGGGGTCAGGGCTCCCTACGAGCAGTACTTC
>NA|NA|TRBV5-6|TRBJ1-4
CASSLGPKNEKLFF
TGTGCCAGCAGCTTGGGCCCAAAAAATGAAAAACTGTTTTTT
>NA|TRBD1|TRBV5-3|TRBJ1-2
CARSREQGAITIGYTF
TGTGCCAGAAGCCGCGAACAGGGGGCTATAACTATTGGCTACACCTTC
>NA|TRBD1|TRBV11-2|TRBJ2-3
CASSDIPRGPDTQYF
TGTGCCAGCAGCGACATTCCCAGGGGGCCAGATACGCAGTATTTT
>NA|TRBD2|TRBV11-2|TRBJ2-1
CASSSVGSGGFNEQFF
TGTGCCAGCAGCTCCGTGGGTAGCGGGGGGTTCAATGAGCAGTTCTTC
>NA|NA|TRBV6-5|TRBJ1-3
CASSYSRGRGNTIYF
TGTGCCAGCAGTTACTCCAGGGGAAGAGGAAACACCATATATTTT
>NA|TRBD2|TRBV9|TRBJ2-5
CASAIGRGGQETQYF
TGTGCCAGCGCAATAGGGCGGGGGGGGCAAGAGACCCAGTACTTC
>NA|NA|TRBV6-6|TRBJ1-6
CASSHGQGKSPLHF
TGTGCCAGCAGCCATGGCCAAGGGAAATCACCCCTCCACTTT
>few|NA|TRBV5-1|TRBJ1-1
CASSTQGNTEAFF
TGCGCCAGCAGCACACAGGGGAACACTGAAGCTTTCTTT
>NA|TRBD1|TRBV19|TRBJ1-2
CASSGGAGGDPNYGYTF
TGTGCCAGTTCCGGGGGAGCAGGGGGCGATCCGAACTATGGCTACACCTTC
>NA|TRBD2|TRBV19|TRBJ2-5
CASSTPGGETETQYF
TGTGCCAGTAGTACCCCGGGGGGGGAGACGGAGACCCAGTACTTC
>NA|NA|TRBV10-2|TRBJ1-1
CASRGKQEDTEAFF
TGCGCCAGCCGAGGTAAACAGGAGGACACTGAAGCTTTCTTT
>many|NA|TRBV29-1|TRBJ1-1
CSVAGVSLNTEAFF
TGCAGCGTTGCGGGCGTCTCCTTGAACACTGAAGCTTTCTTT
>NA|TRBD1|TRBV5-1|TRBJ1-4
CASQEQGRGAEKLFF
TGCGCCAGCCAGGAACAGGGGAGAGGTGCAGAAAAACTGTTTTTT
>once|NA|TRBV19|TRBJ1-5
CASGGTQGQPQHF
TGTGCCAGTGGCGGGACGCAGGGTCAGCCCCAGCATTTT
>few|NA|TRBV30|TRBJ1-6
CAWSVSLLNSPLHF
TGTGCCTGGAGTGTATCCCTGTTGAATTCACCCCTCCACTTT
>NA|NA|TRBV21-1|TRBJ2-3
CASSKPRRTYPKGDTQYF
TGTGCCAGCAGCAAACCTCGCCGGACCTACCCTAAGGGAGATACGCAGTATTTT
>NA|NA|TRBV7-3|TRBJ2-3
CASSRQGTDTQYF
TGTGCCAGCAGCCGACAGGGCACAGATACGCAGTATTTT
>NA|NA|TRBV19|TRBJ2-3
CASNDVPGSDTQYF
TGTGCCAGTAACGACGTCCCCGGATCAGATACGCAGTATTTT
>NA|NA|TRBV6-6|TRBJ2-5
CASSYDGSRETQYF
TGTGCCAGCAGTTACGATGGTTCGCGAGAGACCCAGTACTTC
>NA|TRBD2|TRBV2|TRBJ2-1
CASSEAPSTLAGALNEQFF
TGTGCCAGCAGTGAAGCGCCGTCAACCCTAGCGGGGGCCCTCAATGAGCAGTTCTTC
>once|NA|TRBV7-9|TRBJ2-7
CASSLETGPNEQYF
TGTGCCAGCAGCTTAGAGACAGGCCCTAACGAGCAGTACTTC
>NA|NA|TRBV5-1|TRBJ1-1
CASSLAVDPRRAFF
TGCGCCAGCAGCTTGGCCGTAGACCCCCGGAGGGCTTTCTTT
>NA|TRBD1|TRBV6-5|TRBJ1-2
CASSRNRGYGYTF
TGTGCCAGCAGTCGAAACAGGGGGTATGGCTACACCTTC
>NA|TRBD1|TRBV9|TRBJ1-1
CARGQGRVKPKANTEAFF
TGTGCCAGGGGACAGGGGAGGGTTAAACCAAAAGCGAACACTGAAGCTTTCTTT
>NA|TRBD1|TRBV29-1|TRBJ2-2
CSAKGTGNTGELFF
TGCAGCGCCAAGGGGACAGGAAACACCGGGGAGCTGTTTTTT
>NA|NA|TRBV4-2|TRBJ2-7
CASSPSTGYEQYF
TGTGCCAGCAGCCCATCTACTGGCTACGAGCAGTACTTC
>NA|NA|TRBV18|TRBJ1-2
CASSPPGQDRGYTF
TGTGCCAGCTCACCACCGGGTCAAGACAGGGGCTACACCTTC
>NA|TRBD1|TRBV10-1|TRBJ2-7
CASSEGSGTGTYEQYF
TGCGCCAGCAGTGAGGGTTCCGGGACAGGGACCTACGAGCAGTACTTC
>NA|TRBD1|TRBV10-3|TRBJ2-7
CAISEGTGHHEQYF
TGTGCCATCAGTGAAGGGACAGGGCATCACGAGCAGTACTTC
>NA|NA|TRBV5-1|TRBJ1-1
CASSVDRQNTEAFF
TGCGCCAGCAGCGTTGACAGGCAGAACACTGAAGCTTTCTTT
>NA|TRBD2|TRBV4-2|TRBJ2-5
CASSQESSGGARETQYF
TGTGCCAGCAGCCAAGAATCCAGCGGGGGGGCCCGGGAGACCCAGTACTTC
>NA|NA|TRBV6-6|TRBJ1-2
CASTGVYGYTF
TGTGCCAGCACGGGGGTCTATGGCTACACCTTC
>NA|NA|TRBV4-1|TRBJ1-1
CASDGGGPGGNTEAFF
TGCGCCAGCGACGGAGGGGGGCCAGGTGGGAACACTGAAGCTTTCTTT
>NA|NA|TRBV2|TRBJ2-1
CASSQGQGEQFF
TGTGCCAGCAGTCAGGGTCAGGGTGAGCAGTTCTTC
>NA|NA|TRBV19|TRBJ1-2
CASSIVSYGYTF
TGTGCCAGTAGTATAGTCTCCTACGGCTACACCTTC
>NA|NA|TRBV2|TRBJ1-1
CASRAWAVGTEAFF
TGTGCCAGCCGTGCGTGGGCGGTGGGCACTGAAGCTTTCTTT
>NA|NA|TRBV7-3|TRBJ2-2
CASSPRQGGTGELFF
TGTGCCAGCAGCCCTCGGCAGGGGGGAACCGGGGAGCTGTTTTTT
>NA|NA|TRBV6-5|TRBJ1-1
CASSSLSRGTEAFF
TGTGCCAGCAGTTCCCTTAGTAGGGGGACTGAAGCTTTCTTT
>NA|TRBD2|TRBV2|TRBJ2-5
CASRALTGGSGETQYF
TGTGCCAGCAGGGCTTTGACGGGGGGTTCAGGAGAGACCCAGTACTTC
>NA|NA|TRBV5-1|TRBJ2-3
CASSLAPERTDTQYF
TGCGCCAGCAGCTTGGCACCGGAGCGCACAGATACGCAGTATTTT
>NA|NA|TRBV5-6|TRBJ2-3
CASSLVNRPSTDTQYF
TGTGCCAGCAGCTTGGTCAACAGGCCCAGCACAGATACGCAGTATTTT
>NA|NA|TRBV9|TRBJ2-4
CASSVGHRNSVQYF
TGTGCCAGCAGCGTAGGGCATCGGAATAGTGTTCAGTACTTC
>NA|NA|TRBV6-5|TRBJ1-6
CASRGDSSYNSPLHF
TGTGCCAGCAGGGGAGACAGCTCCTATAATTCACCCCTCCACTTT